The source of this TCR beta chain is a study of vaccination effects on CD4 cells after COVID-19 (dated by TCRdb to 2022 to 2024). General notes on the study: Each participant received two doses of an mRNA SARS-CoV-2 vaccine, either BNT162b2 or mRNA-1273. SARS-CoV-2 spike-specific CD4+ TCR repertoires from before and after mRNA vaccination were compared in COVID-19 convalescent patients and in infection-naive vaccine recipients. A total of 10 COVID-19 convalescent patients and a handful of SARS-CoV-2-naive healthy vaccine recipients were included in the full study. Cultures from other donors in the study were sequenced using the Oncomine TCR Beta short-read assay on an Illumina iSeq 100. Broader findings and caveats from the paper: Limitations of the study were the small number of convalescent patients and the absence of early post-infection timepoints. Among healthy vaccine recipients, nearly all vaccine-induced clones were SARS-CoV-2 mono-reactive, and only 1 of 255 was cross-reactive with common cold coronaviruses. Marked clonal contraction was observed in both infection-induced and vaccine-induced clones at late post-vaccination timepoints, consistent with waning T cell responses.

The ViraFEST assay stimulated PBMC with viral peptide pools and then used TCR sequencing to identify antigen-specific CD4+ T cell clonotypes by expansion. After less than eleven days of culture, CD4+ T cells were isolated with the EasySep CD4+ T cell isolation kit. Healthy vaccine recipients had no prior SARS-CoV-2 infection, confirmed by negative nucleocapsid antibodies before and after vaccination. Some 2 million PBMC per well were cultured in IMDM with 5% human AB serum, 10 IU/ml IL-2 and gentamicin, plus 10 ug/ml peptides. Half of the culture medium was replaced with fresh IL-2-containing medium on days 3 and 7. Each peptide stimulation condition was cultured in triplicate wells unless otherwise noted. PBMC were separated from whole blood using Ficoll-Paque Plus gradient centrifugation and were then either cryopreserved at -140C or used fresh. The spike proteins of SARS-CoV-2 and of the common cold coronaviruses HCoV-NL63, HCoV-OC43 and HCoV-229E were spanned by overlapping peptide pools. The QIAamp micro DNA kit was used to extract genomic DNA from the cultured CD4+ T cells.

About this clone: The antigen it binds to is not known. The record has no base qualities; no much larger clone is one base away.

The CDR3 runs 15 amino acids, cysteine and phenylalanine included. The only DNA kept is the CDR3, 45 bases in frame from the first base. The germline V gene encodes CDR1 SGHVS and CDR2 FNYEAQ. V is cut by 1 base and J by 12 bases, and the space between the germline ends is 19 bases. The library was prepared using the immunoSEQ multiplex PCR assay. DNA from the CD4+ T cells that had been cultured and isolated underwent TCR beta CDR3 sequencing. The authors' pipeline ran thus. Non-productive TCR sequences were discarded, and reads were trimmed to the CDR3 region, with only CDR3s of 7 or more amino acids retained. Antigen-specific clonotypes were identified with the MANAFEST web app by comparing expansion in peptide wells against reference cultures. For clones to be considered positive, expansion at FDR<0.05 versus reference and all other wells, an odds ratio above 5, and a frequency above 0.1% in two replicate wells were required. A clonotype was defined as cross-reactive if the clonotype was significantly expanded both in SARS-CoV-2 spike wells and in at least one common cold coronavirus spike condition. Using the stringdist R package, CDR3 similarity was measured by Levenshtein distance, and unrooted trees were constructed with ape in R 3.6.1. Entries here come from immuneACCESS through TCRdb and include only in-frame sequences with V and J called. Some clones fail to appear in such tables; in the studies checked, an unresolved V gene covers under half of the shortfall, and the cause of the remainder is unknown. V, J and clone size are taken as reported in that table, and D and trimming were inferred from the DNA itself. Within this sample are 65,000 or so clones, with less than 85% of them counted one time only. The top ten constitute approximately 3% of the sample.

Material: CD4+ T cells from PBMCs cultured with HCoV-NL63 spike peptides, obtained before COVID-19 vaccination. The cell subset or site label corresponds to: HCoV-NL63 spike overlapping peptide pool stimulation. The chain couples TRBV7-6 to TRBJ2-1; a tentative D match to TRBD2 spans 5 bases. The sequence derives from a human donor who received a COVID-19 vaccine. The DNA reads as follows: TGTGCCAGCAGCTTAGTTGTAGCGATAGTAACGATGCAGTTCTTC. It codes for CASSLVVAIVTMQFF.